The present T cell receptor (beta chain) was sequenced within a study of shared clonotypes between healthy human individuals (dated by TCRdb to between 2020 and 2021). For the wider study: The cohort included three men and a couple of women between 18 and 49 years of age. For each donor, three plates each were used for CD4 naive and CD4 memory, two plates were used for CD8 naive, and one plate was used for CD8 memory. To estimate repertoire size and how much clonotype sharing occurs between individuals, the study deeply sequenced the blood TCR repertoires of about five healthy adults. Different laboratories and diverse techniques were used to prepare libraries and sequence TCR repertoires, to increase sequencing depth and limit assay-specific biases. Leukapheresis yielded between about 0.85 and 10 billion PBMCs per donor. Overall results and qualifications from the work: Sampling was restricted to blood, and TCR repertoires in tissues likely differ from the TCR repertoires found in blood. About 5% of naive CD4, 3.5% of naive CD8, approximately 2% of memory CD4, and around 0.42% of memory CD8 clonotypes were shared across a few donors. Compared with non-shared clonotypes, clonotypes shared by all four sorted-subset donors had higher generation probabilities. Pairwise subsampling led to the expectation that sequencing depth would affect the degree of clonotype sharing among donors. Incomplete sequencing was indicated by rarefaction of sorted-subset datasets, despite the large sequencing depth. Larger estimated clonotype richness was generally found for naive subsets than for memory subsets. Because the study included only a small number of donors, the genetic and exposure-history diversity represented was limited.

Using the deep immunoSEQ assay, TCR CDR3 regions were amplified from genomic DNA by multiplex PCR. Genomic DNA extracted from each cell subset was distributed evenly over all wells of several immunoSEQ 96-well plates, and each plate served as one replicate. Each replicate PCR for sorted subsets received roughly 0.2 ug genomic DNA, equal to roughly 29,000 T cell genomes. Purified libraries were quantified with a Qubit 3.0 fluorometer, sized on a Bioanalyzer 2100, and re-quantified with the KAPA Library Quantification kit. Every immunoSEQ 96-well plate was sequenced on a separate single-read 150-cycle Illumina NextSeq 550 flow cell. Regarding the original processing steps: Because only junctional sequences without quality scores were contained in the immunoSEQ output, filtering matching that applied to full-length reads could not be performed. Sequences were annotated with PyIR, a Python wrapper for IgBLAST v1.9, using IMGT germline references to assign V/J genes and CDR3. Any read was removed if the V/J assignment was weak (E-value above 1e-6), the CDR3 was missing, or the read contained stop codons, out-of-frame junctions, or ambiguous translated residues. V3J clonotypes were defined as sequences sharing the same inferred V gene, J gene, and CDR3 amino acid sequence. The percentage overlap between two repertoires was calculated by dividing the number of shared unique clonotypes by the size of the smaller repertoire. RTK rarefaction, the Chao1 estimator, and Recon v2.1 estimates of unobserved clonotypes were used to assess repertoire richness. OLGA was used to compute generation probabilities for all TCRbeta clonotypes that the gDNA method yielded from a handful of donors. TCRdb took over this immuneACCESS table, retaining in-frame rearrangements with V and J assigned. Such tables are incomplete; in checked studies, under half of the missing clones stem from an unresolved V gene, and the remainder is unexplained. That table is the source of V, J and clone size, and D and trimming were worked out from the DNA. This sample comprises millions of clones, under 95% of them detected only once. In total, the top ten clones hold under 2% of the sample.

CD8 naive samples were obtained by positive selection for CCR7 among CD45RO-negative cells, yielding a CD45RA+CCR7+ population from which TemRA cells were excluded. Donors were healthy HIV-negative adults with no recently reported acute infections or vaccinations. Every donor was a Caucasian adult residing in Nashville, Tennessee, USA. Blood was collected by leukapheresis, and PBMCs were isolated by Ficoll-Histopaque density gradient centrifugation and then cryopreserved in liquid nitrogen vapor phase. Analytical flow cytometry was used to check the purity and quantity of each magnetically sorted T cell population. Genomic DNA was isolated from each sorted fraction and quantified by UV absorbance on a Nanodrop 2000c. The junction shows trimming of 8 bases on V and 10 bases on J, and the gene matches do not reach 14 bases of it. Measured from the cysteine to the phenylalanine, the CDR3 is 15 residues long. The DNA shown is the 45-base CDR3, in frame from base 1. CDR1 MGHDK and CDR2 SYGVNS are derived from the germline V gene.

Note on this clone: What antigen it recognizes has not been identified. Per-base quality was not reported, and no clone a single base away is much larger than it.

The specimen sequenced was naive CD8+ T cells from PBMCs. The cell subset or site tag for this specimen amounts to: CD45RA+CCR7+. Recombination joined TRBV25-1 with TRBJ2-1; the central 10 bases match TRBD2. The source is a man younger than 30 in good health. Some clones in this sample may be carry-over from other donors' samples. The DNA sequence follows: TGTGCCAGCGGGAGAGCGGGAGGGCCAGGGGGGGAGCAGTTCTTC. The encoded protein is CASGRAGGPGGEQFF.